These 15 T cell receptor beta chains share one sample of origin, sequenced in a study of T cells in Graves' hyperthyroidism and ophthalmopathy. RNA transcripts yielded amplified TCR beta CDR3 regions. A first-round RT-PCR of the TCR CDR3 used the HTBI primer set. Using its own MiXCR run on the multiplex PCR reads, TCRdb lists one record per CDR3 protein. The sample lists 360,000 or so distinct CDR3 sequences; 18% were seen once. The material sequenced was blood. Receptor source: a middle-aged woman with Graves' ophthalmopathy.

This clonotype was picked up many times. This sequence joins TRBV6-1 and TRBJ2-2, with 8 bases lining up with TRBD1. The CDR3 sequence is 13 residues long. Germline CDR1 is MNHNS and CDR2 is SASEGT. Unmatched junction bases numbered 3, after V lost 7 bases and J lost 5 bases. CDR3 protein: CASTRTGTGELFF. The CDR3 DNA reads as TGTGCCAGCACTAGGACAGGGACCGGGGAGCTGTTTTTT.

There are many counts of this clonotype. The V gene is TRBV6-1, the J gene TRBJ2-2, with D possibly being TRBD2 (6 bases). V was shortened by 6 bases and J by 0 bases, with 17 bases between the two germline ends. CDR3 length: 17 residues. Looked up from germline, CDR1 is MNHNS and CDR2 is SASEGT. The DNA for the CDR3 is TGTGCCAGCAGGCAAAGACGGACTATAACGAACACCGGGGAGCTGTTTTTT. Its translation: CASRQRRTITNTGELFF.

The CDR3: CASKGEGETQYF. CDR3 bases: TGTGCCAGTAAGGGAGAAGGAGAGACCCAGTACTTC. The chain combines TRBV2 with TRBJ2-5, with a possible D match to TRBD2 (5 bases). The V gene's germline CDR1 is SNHLY and CDR2 FYNNEI. The CDR3 spans 12 residues. The V and J ends lost 9 bases and 4 bases respectively, with 12 bases between them.

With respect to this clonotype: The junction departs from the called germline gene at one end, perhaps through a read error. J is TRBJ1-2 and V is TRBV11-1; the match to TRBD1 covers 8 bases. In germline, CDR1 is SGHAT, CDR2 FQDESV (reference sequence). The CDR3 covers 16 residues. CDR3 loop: CASSRGQVAQLYGYIF. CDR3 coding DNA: TGTGCCAGCAGCCGGGGACAGGTGGCCCAACTCTATGGCTACATCTTC.

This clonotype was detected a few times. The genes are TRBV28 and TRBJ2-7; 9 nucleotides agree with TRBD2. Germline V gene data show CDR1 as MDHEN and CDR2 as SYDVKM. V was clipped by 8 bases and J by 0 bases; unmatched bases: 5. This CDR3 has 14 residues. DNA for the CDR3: TGTGCCAGCCTTGGGCGGGGGGGCTCCTACGAGCAGTACTTC. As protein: CASLGRGGSYEQYF.

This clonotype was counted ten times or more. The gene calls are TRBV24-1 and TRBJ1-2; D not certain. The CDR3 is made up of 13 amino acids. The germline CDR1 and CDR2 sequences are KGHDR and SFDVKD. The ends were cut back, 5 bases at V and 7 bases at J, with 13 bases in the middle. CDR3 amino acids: CATSGRSWSGYTF. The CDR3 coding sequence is TGTGCCACCAGTGGCCGCTCTTGGTCTGGCTACACCTTC.

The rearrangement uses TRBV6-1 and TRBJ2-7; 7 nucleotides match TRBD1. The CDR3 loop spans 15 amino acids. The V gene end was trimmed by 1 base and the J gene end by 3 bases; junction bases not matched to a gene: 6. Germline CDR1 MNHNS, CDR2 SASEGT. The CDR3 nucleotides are TGTGCCAGCAGTGAAGTCGTGACAGGGTACTACGAGCAGTACTTC. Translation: CASSEVVTGYYEQYF.

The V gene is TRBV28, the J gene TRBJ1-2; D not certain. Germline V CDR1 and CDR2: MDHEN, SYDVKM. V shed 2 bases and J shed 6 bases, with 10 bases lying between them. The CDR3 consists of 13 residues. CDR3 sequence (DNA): TGTGCCAGCAGTTTAACGGCAGCGGATGGCTACACCTTC. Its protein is CASSLTAADGYTF.

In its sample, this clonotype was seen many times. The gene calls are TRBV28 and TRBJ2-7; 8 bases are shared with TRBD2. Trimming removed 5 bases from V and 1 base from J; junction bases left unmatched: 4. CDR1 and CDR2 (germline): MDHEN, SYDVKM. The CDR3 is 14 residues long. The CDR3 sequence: CASSSGRRSYEQYF. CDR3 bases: TGTGCCAGCAGTAGCGGGAGACGATCCTACGAGCAGTACTTC. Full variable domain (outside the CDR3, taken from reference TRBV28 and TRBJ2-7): DVKVTQSSRYLVKRTGEKVFLECVQDMDHENMFWYRQDPGLGLRLIYFSYDVKMKEKGDIPEGYSVSREKKERFSLILESASTNQTSMYLCASSSGRRSYEQYFGPGTRLTVT.

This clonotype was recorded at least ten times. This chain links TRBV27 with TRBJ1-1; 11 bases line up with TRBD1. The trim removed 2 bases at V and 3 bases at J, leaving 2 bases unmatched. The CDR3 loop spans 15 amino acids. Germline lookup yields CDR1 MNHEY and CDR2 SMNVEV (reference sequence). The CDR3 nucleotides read TGTGCCAGCAGTTTAAGGGGACAGGGGGACACTGAAGCTTTCTTT. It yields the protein CASSLRGQGDTEAFF.

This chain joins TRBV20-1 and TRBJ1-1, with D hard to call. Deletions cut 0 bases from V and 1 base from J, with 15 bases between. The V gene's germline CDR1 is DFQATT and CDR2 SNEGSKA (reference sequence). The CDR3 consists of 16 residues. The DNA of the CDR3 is TGCAGTGCTAGAGATCCTAGTGGCAGACCGAACACTGAAGCTTTCTTT. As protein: CSARDPSGRPNTEAFF.

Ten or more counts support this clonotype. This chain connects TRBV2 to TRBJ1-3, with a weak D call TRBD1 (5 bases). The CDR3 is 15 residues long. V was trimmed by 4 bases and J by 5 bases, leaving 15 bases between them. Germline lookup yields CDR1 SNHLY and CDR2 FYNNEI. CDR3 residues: CASSAGTAGRNTIYF. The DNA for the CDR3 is TGTGCCAGCAGTGCGGGGACCGCCGGGAGAAACACCATATATTTT.

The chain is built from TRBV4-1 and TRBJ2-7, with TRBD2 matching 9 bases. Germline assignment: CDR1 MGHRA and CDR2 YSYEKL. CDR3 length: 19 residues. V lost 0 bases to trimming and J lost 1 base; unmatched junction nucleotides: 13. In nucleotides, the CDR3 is TGCGCCAGCAGCCAAGAGGGGACTAGCAGGCGGACCTATTCCTACGAGCAGTACTTC. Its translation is CASSQEGTSRRTYSYEQYF.

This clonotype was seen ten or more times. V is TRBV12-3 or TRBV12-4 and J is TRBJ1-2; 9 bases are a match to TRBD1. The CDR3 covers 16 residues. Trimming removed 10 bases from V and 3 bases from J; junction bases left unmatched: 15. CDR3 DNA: TGTGCCAACACTATAGTTACAGGGGGCGGTGACTATGGCTACACCTTC. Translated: CANTIVTGGGDYGYTF.

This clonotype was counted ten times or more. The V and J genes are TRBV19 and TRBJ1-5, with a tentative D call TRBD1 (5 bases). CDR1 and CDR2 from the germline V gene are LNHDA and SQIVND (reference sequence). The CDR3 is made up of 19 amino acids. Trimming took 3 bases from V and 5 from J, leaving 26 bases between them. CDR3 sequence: CASSIRGVSGGRRDQPQHF. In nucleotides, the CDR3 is TGTGCCAGTAGTATCCGAGGGGTTAGCGGTGGTCGACGGGATCAGCCCCAGCATTTT.